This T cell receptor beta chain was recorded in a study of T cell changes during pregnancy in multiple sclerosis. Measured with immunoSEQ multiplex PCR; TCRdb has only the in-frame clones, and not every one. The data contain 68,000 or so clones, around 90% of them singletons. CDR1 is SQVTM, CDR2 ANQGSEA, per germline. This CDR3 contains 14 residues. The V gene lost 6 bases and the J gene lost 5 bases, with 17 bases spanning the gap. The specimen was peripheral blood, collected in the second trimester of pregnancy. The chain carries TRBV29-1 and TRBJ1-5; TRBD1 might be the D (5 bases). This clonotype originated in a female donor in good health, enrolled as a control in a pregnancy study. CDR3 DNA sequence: TGCAGCGTGTCGGATGGGGGAGGACATCAGCCCCAGCATTTT. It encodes CSVSDGGGHQPQHF.